The T cell receptor (beta chain) under discussion was sequenced for a study of control samples from healthy donors and cancer patients. TCRdb keeps only in-frame clones here, not all; method: immunoSEQ multiplex PCR. Seen here are tens of thousands of clones, over 80% observed once, and the top ten hold around a fifth. This TCR derives from a man aged 25-45 years in good health. Source material: blood.

DNA for the CDR3: TGTGCCAGCACCGGGACAGGCAGCTCCTACGAGCAGTACTTC. It codes for CASTGTGSSYEQYF. V is TRBV11-2 and J is TRBJ2-7, with 8 bases identical to TRBD1. Germline V gene data show CDR1 as SGHAT and CDR2 as FQNNGV. The J segment lost 0 bases and the V segment lost 7 bases, leaving 5 bases of the junction unmatched. This CDR3 has 14 residues.